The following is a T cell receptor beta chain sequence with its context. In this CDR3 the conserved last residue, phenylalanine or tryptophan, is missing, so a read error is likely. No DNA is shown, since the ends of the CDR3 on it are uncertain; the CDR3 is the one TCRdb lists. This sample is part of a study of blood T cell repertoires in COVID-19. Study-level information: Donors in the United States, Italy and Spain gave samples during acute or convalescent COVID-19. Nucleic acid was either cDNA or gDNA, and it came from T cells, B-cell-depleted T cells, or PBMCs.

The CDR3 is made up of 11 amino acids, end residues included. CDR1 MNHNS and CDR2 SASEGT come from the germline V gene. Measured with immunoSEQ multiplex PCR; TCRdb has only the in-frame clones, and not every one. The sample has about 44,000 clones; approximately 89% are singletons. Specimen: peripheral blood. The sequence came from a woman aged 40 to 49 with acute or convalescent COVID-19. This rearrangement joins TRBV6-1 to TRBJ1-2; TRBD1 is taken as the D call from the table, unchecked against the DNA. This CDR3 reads CASSEGQVPLI.